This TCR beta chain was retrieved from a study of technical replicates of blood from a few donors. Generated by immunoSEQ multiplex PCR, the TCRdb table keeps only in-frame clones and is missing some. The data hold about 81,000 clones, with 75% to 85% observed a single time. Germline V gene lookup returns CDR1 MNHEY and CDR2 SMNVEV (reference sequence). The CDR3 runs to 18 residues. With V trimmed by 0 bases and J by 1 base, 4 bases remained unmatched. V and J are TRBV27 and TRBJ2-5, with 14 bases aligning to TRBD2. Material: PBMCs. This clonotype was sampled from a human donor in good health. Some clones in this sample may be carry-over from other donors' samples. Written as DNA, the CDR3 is TGTGCCAGCAGTTTATCGGGACTAGCGGGAGTCCCCCAAGAGACCCAGTACTTC. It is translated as CASSLSGLAGVPQETQYF.